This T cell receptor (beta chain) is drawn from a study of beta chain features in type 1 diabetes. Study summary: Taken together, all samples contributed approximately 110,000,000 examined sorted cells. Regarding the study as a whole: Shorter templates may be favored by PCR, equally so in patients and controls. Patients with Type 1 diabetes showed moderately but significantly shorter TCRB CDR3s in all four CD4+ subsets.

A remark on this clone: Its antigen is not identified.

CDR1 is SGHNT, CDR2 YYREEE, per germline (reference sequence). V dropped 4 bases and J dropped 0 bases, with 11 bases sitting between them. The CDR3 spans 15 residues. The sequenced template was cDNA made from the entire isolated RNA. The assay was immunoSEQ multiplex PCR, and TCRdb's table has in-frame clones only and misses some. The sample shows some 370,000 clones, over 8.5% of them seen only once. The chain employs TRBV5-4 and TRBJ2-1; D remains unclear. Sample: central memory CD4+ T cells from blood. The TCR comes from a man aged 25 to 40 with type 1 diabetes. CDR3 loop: CASSPSRSSYNEQFF. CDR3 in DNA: TGTGCCAGCAGCCCCTCCCGGAGCTCCTACAATGAGCAGTTCTTC.